The 21 T cell receptor beta chains below all came from one sample that was sequenced in a study of T cell responses to AZD1222 COVID-19 vaccine. Data came from immunoSEQ multiplex PCR; TCRdb stores just in-frame clones and leaves some out. The sample lists around 170,000 clones, approximately 90% occurring once. Sequencing used peripheral blood, obtained on day 0 of AZD1222 vaccination. The receptors derive from an adult in good health.

V and J are TRBV14 and TRBJ2-7; perhaps TRBD2 as D (5 bases). Germline-derived CDR1 and CDR2 are SGHDN and FVKESK. Trimming pared 2 bases from V and 7 bases from J, leaving 15 bases between. The length of the CDR3 is 14 residues. The CDR3 sequence: CASSQTGELGEQYF. The CDR3 DNA sequence: TGTGCCAGCAGCCAAACCGGGGAACTTGGAGAGCAGTACTTC.

This clone was recorded once. The CDR3 DNA is TGTGCCAGCAGCCTCCTGACTAGCGGCCAAGAGACCCAGTACTTC. Its translation is CASSLLTSGQETQYF. This sequence joins TRBV3-1 (or the pseudogene TRBV3-2) and TRBJ2-5; 9 nucleotides line up with TRBD2. The CDR3 totals 15 residues. The V and J ends lost 4 bases and 1 base, in that order; junction bases with no gene match: 4. Germline values: CDR1 LGHDT, CDR2 YNNKEL (reference sequence).

The chain is built from TRBV7-8 and TRBJ2-7, with 7 bases aligning to TRBD1. Germline CDR1 reads SGHVS; CDR2 reads FQNEAQ. This CDR3 has 17 residues. V dropped 3 bases and J dropped 2; count of bases not matched to a gene: 13. CDR3 nucleotide sequence: TGTGCCAGCAGCTTTCTGCCCGCGACGGGACAGACCTACGAGCAGTACTTC. Translating gives CASSFLPATGQTYEQYF.

V gene TRBV10-3 combines with J gene TRBJ2-7; 8 bases line up with TRBD1. The J segment lost 6 bases and the V segment lost 2 bases, leaving 12 bases of the junction unmatched. The CDR3 spans 16 residues. Per the germline V gene, CDR1 is ENHRY and CDR2 is SYGVKD. CDR3 region: CAISEATGAPRSEQYF. The CDR3 DNA reads TGTGCCATCAGTGAGGCGACAGGGGCCCCCCGAAGCGAGCAGTACTTC.

This rearrangement joins TRBV28 to TRBJ1-6, with 7 bases aligning to TRBD1. The ends lost 4 bases at V and 10 bases at J; junction bases unmatched: 13. There are 16 residues in the CDR3. Looked up from germline, CDR1 is MDHEN and CDR2 is SYDVKM. The CDR3 nucleotides read TGTGCCAGCAGTTCGCCCACACAGGGGTGGGACTCACCCCTCCACTTT. Protein: CASSSPTQGWDSPLHF.

The rearrangement joins TRBV9 to TRBJ2-1; D gene uncertain. The CDR3 has 12 amino acids. The germline V gene has CDR1 SGDLS and CDR2 YYNGEE. Deletions cut 4 bases from V and 2 bases from J, with 4 bases between. CDR3 in amino acids: CASSYTYNEQFF. CDR3 sequence (DNA): TGTGCCAGCAGCTACACCTACAATGAGCAGTTCTTC.

The chain couples TRBV10-1 to TRBJ2-1; D is uncertain. The ends were cut back, 6 bases at V and 3 bases at J, with 12 bases in the middle. CDR3 length equals 14 residues. The V gene's germline CDR1 is WNHNN and CDR2 SYGVQD (reference sequence). CDR3 protein: CASRTKVGYNEQFF. CDR3 DNA: TGCGCCAGCAGGACGAAGGTTGGCTACAATGAGCAGTTCTTC.

The chain combines TRBV5-1 with TRBJ2-2; TRBD2 matches at 13 bases. J was trimmed by 4 bases and V by 4 bases; bases with no gene match: 4. CDR3 length: 16 amino acids. Germline V gene data show CDR1 as SGHRS and CDR2 as YFSETQ. The CDR3 bases are TGCGCCAGCAGCGTCACTAGCGGGAGGGCCACCGGGGAGCTGTTTTTT. It translates to CASSVTSGRATGELFF.

The DNA of the CDR3 is TGCGCCAGCAGTTTCCTGTTCGAGGGAGGGCCCCTGTCAATTATGGGCATTCAGTACTTC. Translation gives CASSFLFEGGPLSIMGIQYF. The chain employs TRBV23-1 and TRBJ2-4, with TRBD2 identical over 7 bases. TRBV23-1 is an open reading frame whose function is uncertain. Unmatched junction bases numbered 28, after V lost 5 bases and J lost 9 bases. This CDR3 contains 20 residues.

V usage is TRBV27 and J usage is TRBJ1-4; D uncertain. V was cut by 8 bases and J by 5 bases, with 12 bases left in between. The length of the CDR3 is 13 residues. CDR1 MNHEY and CDR2 SMNVEV come from the germline V gene (reference sequence). CDR3 DNA: TGTGCCAGCCGGGTATGGGGAAATGAAAAACTGTTTTTT. This encodes CASRVWGNEKLFF.

The CDR3 is CASSPGQGGTEAFF. The CDR3 DNA reads as TGTGCCAGCAGTCCTGGACAGGGAGGCACTGAAGCTTTCTTT. The J gene is TRBJ1-1, the V gene TRBV5-4, with 8 positions matching TRBD1. This CDR3 has 14 residues. Germline lookup yields CDR1 SGHNT and CDR2 YYREEE (reference sequence). J gave up 4 bases and V 5 bases, and 7 bases lay outside the gene matches.

This chain connects TRBV20-1 to TRBJ2-3; D assignment may be TRBD1 or TRBD2 (6 bases each). The CDR3 covers 14 residues. Germline V gene lookup returns CDR1 DFQATT and CDR2 SNEGSKA (reference sequence). Between the trimmed V and J ends, which lost 3 bases and 4 bases, there was a span of 14 bases. CDR3 in amino acids: CSASRGGPPDTQYF. The CDR3 nucleotides are TGCAGTGCTAGTAGAGGGGGGCCCCCAGATACGCAGTATTTT.

J is TRBJ1-5 and V is TRBV3-1 (or the pseudogene TRBV3-2); unclear D gene. The CDR3 runs to 13 residues. Trimming pared 0 bases from V and 2 bases from J, leaving 2 bases between. CDR1 and CDR2 (germline): LGHDT, YNNKEL (reference sequence). CDR3 sequence: CASSQDGNQPQHF. DNA of the CDR3: TGTGCCAGCAGCCAAGATGGCAATCAGCCCCAGCATTTT.

The CDR3 sequence: CASSRDGPYEQYF. The CDR3 DNA reads TGTGCCAGCAGCCGGGACGGACCCTACGAGCAGTACTTC. The gene calls are TRBV5-4 and TRBJ2-7; D possibly matches TRBD1 or TRBD2 (5 bases each). Germline V CDR1 and CDR2: SGHNT, YYREEE (reference sequence). CDR3 size: 13 residues. Trimming took off 4 bases at V and 2 bases at J, with 10 bases between the two ends. The full variable domain, rest sourced from reference TRBV5-4 and TRBJ2-7, is ETGVTQSPTHLIKTRGQQVTLRCSSQSGHNTVSWYQQALGQGPQFIFQYYREEENGRGNFPPRFSGLQFPNYSSELNVNALELDDSALYLCASSRDGPYEQYFGPGTRLTVT.

This chain links TRBV3-1 (or the pseudogene TRBV3-2) with TRBJ1-2; 9 nucleotides line up with TRBD1. The CDR3 is made up of 15 amino acids. CDR1 is LGHDT and CDR2 is YNNKEL in the germline V gene (reference sequence). Trimming at V came to 4 bases and at J to 6 bases, leaving 9 bases not matched to a gene. The CDR3 nucleotides read TGTGCCAGCAGCCGGCAACCGGGACAGGGACATGGCTACACCTTC. This encodes CASSRQPGQGHGYTF.

The gene calls are TRBV7-2 and TRBJ2-1; D may be TRBD1 or TRBD2 (5 bases each). The CDR3 is 14 amino acids. V lost 1 base, J lost 9 bases, and 13 bases lay in between. Germline V gene sequence: CDR1 SGHTA, CDR2 FQGNSA. The CDR3 DNA reads TGTGCCAGCAGCTTAGAACTTCTTGGGACTGAGCAGTTCTTC. This encodes CASSLELLGTEQFF.

The chain couples TRBV1 to TRBJ1-5; the table's D call, TRBD1, has no DNA check behind it. TRBV1 counts as a pseudogene. This CDR3 region has 16 residues. CDR3 nucleotides: TGCACCAGCAGCCAAACTGGACAGGGCGAGCATCAGCCCCAGCATTTT. Protein sequence: CTSSQTGQGEHQPQHF.

The CDR3 DNA sequence: TGTGCCAGCAGCCCGACAGGGGGCGGATCAGATACGCAGTATTTT. It codes for CASSPTGGGSDTQYF. V and J are TRBV11-2 and TRBJ2-3; 10 bases agree with TRBD1. Germline-derived CDR1 and CDR2 are SGHAT and FQNNGV. This CDR3 contains 15 residues. V gave up 5 bases and J gave up 4 bases; unmatched junction bases: 6.

The chain carries TRBV12-2 and TRBJ2-3; TRBD2, the table's D call, lacks a check against the DNA. TRBV12-2 is reported as a pseudogene. This CDR3 has 17 residues. The CDR3 DNA sequence: TGTGCAAGTCGCGCACCCTCCGCGGGAGGGGAGACAGATACGCAGTATTTT. It codes for CASRAPSAGGETDTQYF.

The rearrangement links TRBV4-1 to TRBJ1-6; 8 bases are shared with TRBD1. The junction had 6 bases not matched to a gene; V was cut back by 0 bases and J by 5 bases. This CDR3 has 17 amino acids. The germline V gene has CDR1 MGHRA and CDR2 YSYEKL. The CDR3 is CASSQDPRTGHNSPLHF. In DNA, the CDR3 is TGCGCCAGCAGCCAAGATCCCCGGACAGGGCATAATTCACCCCTCCACTTT.

V and J are TRBV18 and TRBJ1-4; 9 nucleotides match TRBD1. The junction had 4 bases not matched to a gene; V was cut back by 3 bases and J by 5 bases. Germline loops: CDR1 KGHSH, CDR2 LQKENI. The CDR3 has 15 amino acids. The CDR3 DNA reads TGTGCCAGCTCACCGGGAGGGACAGGGAATGAAAAACTGTTTTTT. It codes for CASSPGGTGNEKLFF.